This paragraph reports one T cell receptor (beta chain). The antigen it recognizes is unknown. Qualities for individual bases were not recorded, and no much larger clone is one base off. This entry is derived from a study of shared clonotypes between healthy human individuals (dated by TCRdb to 2019 to 2021). Broadly, across the study: The cohort included a few men and a couple of women between 18 and 49 years of age. Per donor, leukapheresis produced somewhere between about 0.85 and 10 billion PBMCs. Different laboratories and diverse techniques were used to prepare libraries and sequence TCR repertoires, to increase sequencing depth and limit assay-specific biases. Per donor, three plates each were used for CD4 naive and CD4 memory, two for CD8 naive, and one for CD8 memory. To estimate repertoire size and how much clonotype sharing occurs between individuals, the study deeply sequenced the blood TCR repertoires of roughly 5 healthy adults.

TCR CDR3 regions were amplified from genomic DNA by multiplex PCR using the deep immunoSEQ assay. Extracted genomic DNA from each cell subset was distributed evenly across all wells of several immunoSEQ 96-well plates, and each plate was treated as a replicate. For sorted subsets, each replicate PCR was loaded with about 200 ng genomic DNA, equivalent to some 31,000 T cell genomes. Purified libraries were measured with a Qubit 3.0 fluorometer, size-checked on a Bioanalyzer 2100, and measured again with the KAPA Library Quantification kit. Each immunoSEQ 96-well plate was sequenced on its own single-read 150-cycle Illumina NextSeq 550 flow cell. In the paper's pipeline: Because the immunoSEQ output included only junctional sequences and no quality scores, the filtering could not be the same as the filtering used for full-length reads. Sequences were annotated with PyIR, a Python wrapper for IgBLAST v1.9, using IMGT germline references to assign V/J genes and CDR3. Reads were filtered out if the reads had weak V/J assignments (E-value above 1e-6), no CDR3, stop codons, out-of-frame junctions, or ambiguous translated residues. A V3J clonotype was defined by an identical inferred V gene, J gene, and CDR3 amino acid sequence. Percentage overlap between repertoires was computed as shared unique clonotypes divided by the size of the smaller repertoire. Richness of each repertoire was evaluated using RTK rarefaction, the Chao1 estimator, and Recon v2.1 estimates of unobserved clonotypes. Generation probabilities for all TCRbeta clonotypes obtained by the gDNA method from a few donors were computed using OLGA. Sourced from immuneACCESS, this table was stored by TCRdb with only in-frame sequences that have V and J called. A share of the clones is absent; for the studies checked, an unresolved V gene accounts for under half, and the remainder has no known explanation. From that table come the V and J calls and clone size; the DNA was used to work out D and trimming. This sample has 2,500,000 or so clones in its table, and under 95% of those were observed once. The ten largest account for 0.36% of the sample.

The full study reports these points: When several donors were compared, the shared fraction of clonotypes was about 5.5% for naive CD4, 3.5% for naive CD8, 2% to 2.5% for memory CD4, and less than 0.45% for memory CD8. Incomplete sequencing was indicated by rarefaction of sorted-subset datasets, despite the large sequencing depth. Only blood was sampled, and tissue TCR repertoires likely differ from those in blood. Clonotypes shared by all four sorted-subset donors showed higher generation probabilities than non-shared clonotypes. Larger estimated clonotype richness was generally found for naive subsets than for memory subsets. The genetic and exposure-history diversity represented was limited by the small number of donors. Pairwise subsampling indicated that sequencing depth was expected to affect the degree of clonotype sharing among donors.

Cut back by 3 bases and 0 bases, the V and J ends lie 12 bases apart. In the germline V gene, CDR1 corresponds to SGDLS and CDR2 to YYNGEE. The CDR3 contains 15 residues, cysteine and phenylalanine counted. Of the read, only the CDR3 DNA is kept; its 45 bases are in frame from base 1. The donors were healthy, HIV-negative adults with no recently reported acute infections or vaccinations. Only Caucasian adults living in Nashville, Tennessee, USA were represented among the donors. CD4+ T cells were enriched by magnetic negative selection; naive cells were then positively selected on CD45RA, and the negative fraction formed the memory subset. Blood was obtained by leukapheresis, after which PBMCs were separated by Ficoll-Histopaque density gradient centrifugation and cryopreserved in liquid nitrogen vapor phase. Purity and quantity of every magnetically sorted T cell population were checked by analytical flow cytometry. Genomic DNA was isolated from each sorted fraction and quantified by UV absorbance on a Nanodrop 2000c.

What was sequenced was naive CD4+ T cells from PBMCs. What the cell subset or site label conveys for this sample: CD45RA+ positively selected. The clonotype comes from a man between 18 and 35 years old in good health. Some clones in this sample may be carry-over from other donors' samples. The rearrangement combines TRBV9 with TRBJ1-1, and the D gene may be TRBD1, 5 bases matching. The CDR3 protein is CASSARGTLNTEAFF. The sequenced DNA is TGTGCCAGCAGCGCCCGGGGGACGTTGAACACTGAAGCTTTCTTT.